This is a list of T cell receptor beta chains from one sample in a study of blood T cell repertoires in COVID-19. Sequencing was performed with immunoSEQ multiplex PCR; in TCRdb, only in-frame clones are kept and a portion is missing. The sample records around 180,000 clones, roughly nine tenths being singletons. The sequenced sample was peripheral blood. These receptors originate from a man aged 65-85 years with active or convalescent COVID-19. CDR3s include the opening cysteine and the closing phenylalanine or tryptophan. D genes are given only for firm matches. Expanded clones are given a class, and other clones once, few, many or no size at all.

clone size,J gene,V gene,D gene,CDR3 DNA,CDR3 protein
NA,TRBJ2-3,TRBV29-1,TRBD2,TGCAGCGTTGATTCACAGGTGTTCGGACTAGCGGGAGGTGTGGATACGCAGTATTTT,CSVDSQVFGLAGGVDTQYF
NA,TRBJ2-2,TRBV7-6,TRBD2,TGTGCCAGCAGCACTAGCGGGATGGACACCGGGGAGCTGTTTTTT,CASSTSGMDTGELFF
NA,TRBJ1-1,TRBV18,NA,TGTGCCAGCTCACCCGACGGGATGAACACTGAAGCTTTCTTT,CASSPDGMNTEAFF
NA,TRBJ2-7,TRBV27,TRBD2,TGTGCCAGCAGTCTTAGCGGGATACGCGAGCAGTACTTC,CASSLSGIREQYF
NA,TRBJ1-5,TRBV28,TRBD1,TGTGCCAGCAACTACAAGTCCGGGACAGGGGGCCCTTATAGCAATCAGCCCCAGCATTTT,CASNYKSGTGGPYSNQPQHF
once,TRBJ2-5,TRBV7-2,TRBD1,TGTGCCAGCAGCTTAAGGGACAGGGTGTTGGAGACCCAGTACTTC,CASSLRDRVLETQYF
NA,TRBJ2-1,TRBV2,NA,TGTGCCAGCAGGGATCGGACCCGGGGAACCAAAAACAATGAGCAGTTCTTC,CASRDRTRGTKNNEQFF
NA,TRBJ2-2,TRBV5-1,TRBD1,TGCGCCAGCAGCGAGGGACAGGGAGCCGGGGAGCTGTTTTTT,CASSEGQGAGELFF
once,TRBJ1-1,TRBV11-2,TRBD1,TGTGCCAGCAGCTTAGGGCGAGGGGGCTGGACTGAAGCTTTCTTT,CASSLGRGGWTEAFF
NA,TRBJ1-4,TRBV6-6,NA,TGTGCCAGCGGGCCAGATGAAAAACTGTTTTTT,CASGPDEKLFF
NA,TRBJ2-7,TRBV5-6,NA,TGTGCCAGCAGCTACCAAGGCAGGGCAACCGGCGAGCAGTACTTC,CASSYQGRATGEQYF
NA,TRBJ2-5,TRBV19,TRBD1,TGTGCCAGTAGTATGACAGGGGGCGCGGCGGGAGGTAGAACGGAGACCCAGTACTTC,CASSMTGGAAGGRTETQYF
once,TRBJ2-6,TRBV24-1,NA,TGTGCCACCACAACAGGGAAAATCTCTGGGGCCAACGTCCTGACTTTC,CATTTGKISGANVLTF
NA,TRBJ2-2,TRBV18,NA,TGTGCCAGCTCACCATTCAGGGCCGGAACCGGGGAGCTGTTTTTT,CASSPFRAGTGELFF
NA,TRBJ1-4,TRBV4-3,NA,TGCGCCAGCAGCCAACGAACCTTGGGCAGGCCTAATGAAAAACTGTTTTTT,CASSQRTLGRPNEKLFF
NA,TRBJ1-4,TRBV7-9,NA,TGTGCCAGCAGCTTAGATGGGTCGGGGGAAAAACTGTTTTTT,CASSLDGSGEKLFF
NA,TRBJ2-7,TRBV12-3/TRBV12-4,NA,TGTGCCAGCAGTTTAAACAGGGCCCACGAGCAGTACTTC,CASSLNRAHEQYF